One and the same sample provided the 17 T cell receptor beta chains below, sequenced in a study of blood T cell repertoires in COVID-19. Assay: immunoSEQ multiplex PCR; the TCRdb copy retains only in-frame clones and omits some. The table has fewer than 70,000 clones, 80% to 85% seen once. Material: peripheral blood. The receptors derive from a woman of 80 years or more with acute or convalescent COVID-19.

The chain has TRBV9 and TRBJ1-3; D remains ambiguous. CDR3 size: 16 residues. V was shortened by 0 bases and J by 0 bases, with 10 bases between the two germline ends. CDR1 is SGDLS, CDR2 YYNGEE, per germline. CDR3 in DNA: TGTGCCAGCAGCGTAGCCGGGAGCGGCTCTGGAAACACCATATATTTT. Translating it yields CASSVAGSGSGNTIYF.

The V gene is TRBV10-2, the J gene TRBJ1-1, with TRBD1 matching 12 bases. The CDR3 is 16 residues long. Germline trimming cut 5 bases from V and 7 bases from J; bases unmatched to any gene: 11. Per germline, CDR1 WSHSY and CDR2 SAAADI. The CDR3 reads CASSYLTGTGGFEAFF. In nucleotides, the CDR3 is TGCGCCAGCAGTTATTTAACCGGGACAGGGGGCTTTGAAGCTTTCTTT.

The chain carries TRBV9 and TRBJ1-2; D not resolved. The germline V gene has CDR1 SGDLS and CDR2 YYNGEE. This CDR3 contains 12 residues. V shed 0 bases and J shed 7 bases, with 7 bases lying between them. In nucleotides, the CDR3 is TGTGCCAGCAGCGTAGCCTCGGGTGGCTACACCTTC. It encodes CASSVASGGYTF.

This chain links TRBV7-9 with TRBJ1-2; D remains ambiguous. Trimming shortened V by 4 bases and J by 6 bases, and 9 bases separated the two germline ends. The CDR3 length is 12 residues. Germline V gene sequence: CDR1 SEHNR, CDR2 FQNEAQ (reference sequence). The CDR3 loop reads CASSWAVDGYTF. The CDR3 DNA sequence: TGTGCCAGCAGCTGGGCAGTTGATGGCTACACCTTC.

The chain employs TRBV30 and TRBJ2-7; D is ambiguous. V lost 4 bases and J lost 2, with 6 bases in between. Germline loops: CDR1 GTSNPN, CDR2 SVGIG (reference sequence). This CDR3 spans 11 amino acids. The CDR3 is CAWTRTYEQYF. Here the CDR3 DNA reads TGTGCCTGGACCAGAACCTACGAGCAGTACTTC.

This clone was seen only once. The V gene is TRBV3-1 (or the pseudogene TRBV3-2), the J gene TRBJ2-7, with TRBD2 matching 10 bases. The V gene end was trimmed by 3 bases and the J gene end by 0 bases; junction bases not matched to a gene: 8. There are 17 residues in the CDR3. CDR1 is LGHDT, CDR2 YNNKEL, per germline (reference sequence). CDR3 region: CASSQMNLAGASYEQYF. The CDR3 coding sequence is TGTGCCAGCAGCCAGATGAATCTAGCGGGGGCCTCCTACGAGCAGTACTTC.

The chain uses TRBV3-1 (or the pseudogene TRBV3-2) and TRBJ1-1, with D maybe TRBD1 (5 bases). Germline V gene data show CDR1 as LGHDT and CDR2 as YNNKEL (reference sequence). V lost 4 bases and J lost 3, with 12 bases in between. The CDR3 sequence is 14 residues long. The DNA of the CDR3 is TGTGCCAGCAGCCTAAACAGGAGGGACACTGAAGCTTTCTTT. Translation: CASSLNRRDTEAFF.

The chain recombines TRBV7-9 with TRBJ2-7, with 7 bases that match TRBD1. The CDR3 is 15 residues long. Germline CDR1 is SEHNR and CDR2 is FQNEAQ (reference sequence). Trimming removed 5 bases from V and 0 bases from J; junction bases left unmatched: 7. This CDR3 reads CASSHRGESSYEQYF. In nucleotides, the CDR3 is TGTGCCAGCAGCCACAGGGGTGAGAGCTCCTACGAGCAGTACTTC. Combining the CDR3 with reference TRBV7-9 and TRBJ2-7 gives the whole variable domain DTGVSQNPRHKITKRGQNVTFRCDPISEHNRLYWYRQTLGQGPEFLTYFQNEAQLEKSRLLSDRFSAERPKGSFSTLEIQRTEQGDSAMYLCASSHRGESSYEQYFGPGTRLTVT.

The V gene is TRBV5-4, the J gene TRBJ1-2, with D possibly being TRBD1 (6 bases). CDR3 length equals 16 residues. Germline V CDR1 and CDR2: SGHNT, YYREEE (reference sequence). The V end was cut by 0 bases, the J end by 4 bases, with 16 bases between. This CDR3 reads CASSLGFQDSAYGYTF. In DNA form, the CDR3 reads TGTGCCAGCAGCTTGGGTTTCCAGGACAGCGCCTATGGCTACACCTTC.

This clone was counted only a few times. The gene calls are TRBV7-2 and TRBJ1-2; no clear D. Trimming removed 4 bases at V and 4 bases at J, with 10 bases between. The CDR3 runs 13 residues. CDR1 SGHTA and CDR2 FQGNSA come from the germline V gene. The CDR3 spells CASSSTRPYGYTF. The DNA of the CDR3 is TGTGCCAGCAGCTCGACAAGACCCTATGGCTACACCTTC.

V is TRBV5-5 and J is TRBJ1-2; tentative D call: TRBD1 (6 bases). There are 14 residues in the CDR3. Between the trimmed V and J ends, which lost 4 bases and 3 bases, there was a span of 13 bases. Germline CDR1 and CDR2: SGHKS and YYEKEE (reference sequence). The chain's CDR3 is CASSAGGGHYGYTF. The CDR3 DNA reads TGTGCCAGCAGCGCCGGGGGGGGCCACTATGGCTACACCTTC.

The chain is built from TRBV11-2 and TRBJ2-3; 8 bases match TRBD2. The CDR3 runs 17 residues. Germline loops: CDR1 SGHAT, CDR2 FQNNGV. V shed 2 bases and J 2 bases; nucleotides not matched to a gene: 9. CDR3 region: CASSLRFSGGITDTQYF. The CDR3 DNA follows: TGTGCCAGCAGCTTAAGGTTCAGCGGGGGAATCACAGATACGCAGTATTTT.

The CDR3 is CASSEGLRGANYGYTF. The CDR3 DNA reads as TGTGCCAGCAGTGAGGGGTTGCGGGGGGCGAACTATGGCTACACCTTC. This chain joins TRBV6-1 and TRBJ1-2, with TRBD1 as a possible D gene (6 bases). Trimming shortened V by 3 bases and J by 2 bases, and 16 bases separated the two germline ends. The CDR3 sequence is 16 residues long. Germline CDR1 MNHNS, CDR2 SASEGT.

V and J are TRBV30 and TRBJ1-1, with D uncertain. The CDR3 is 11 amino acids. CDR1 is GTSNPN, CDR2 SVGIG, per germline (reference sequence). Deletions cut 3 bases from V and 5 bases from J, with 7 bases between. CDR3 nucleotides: TGTGCCTGGAGCCTGAGGACTGAAGCTTTCTTT. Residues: CAWSLRTEAFF.

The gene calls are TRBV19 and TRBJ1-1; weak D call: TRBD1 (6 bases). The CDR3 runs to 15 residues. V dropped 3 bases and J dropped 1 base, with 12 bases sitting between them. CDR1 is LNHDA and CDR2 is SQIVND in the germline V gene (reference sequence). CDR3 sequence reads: CASSIKDSRNTEAFF. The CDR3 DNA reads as TGTGCCAGTAGTATTAAGGACAGTAGGAACACTGAAGCTTTCTTT.

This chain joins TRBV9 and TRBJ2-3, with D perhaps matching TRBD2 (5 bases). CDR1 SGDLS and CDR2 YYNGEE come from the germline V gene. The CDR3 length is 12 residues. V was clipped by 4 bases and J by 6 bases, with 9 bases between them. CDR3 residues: CASSRRRDTQYF. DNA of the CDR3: TGTGCCAGCAGCAGGAGGAGGGATACGCAGTATTTT.

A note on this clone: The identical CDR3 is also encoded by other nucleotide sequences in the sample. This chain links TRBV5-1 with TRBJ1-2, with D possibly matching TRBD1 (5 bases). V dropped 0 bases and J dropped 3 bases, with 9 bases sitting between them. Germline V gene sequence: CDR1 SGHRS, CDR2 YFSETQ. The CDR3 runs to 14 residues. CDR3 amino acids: CASSLEGADYGYTF. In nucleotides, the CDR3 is TGCGCCAGCAGCTTGGAAGGGGCGGACTATGGCTACACCTTC.